This TCR beta chain was retrieved from a study of T cell responses to AZD1222 COVID-19 vaccine. Study overall: Second-dose schedules of about 4 or about 12 weeks were combined. Findings of the study overall: Two doses of AZD1222 preceded a rise in Spike-specific TCR breadth and depth. Possibly, clonal diversity was underestimated; donors were largely white British and included more females. Only five or six individuals given AZD1222 were seropositive at baseline.

Worth noting for this clone: Its specificity is unknown.

Sequencing used immunoSEQ multiplex PCR; TCRdb keeps in-frame clones, though not all of them. In the table there are about 130,000 clones, 80% to 90% of which are singletons. The CDR3 spans 15 residues. Germline lookup yields CDR1 GTSNPN and CDR2 SVGIG (reference sequence). Trimming stripped 3 bases from V and 3 bases from J, with 15 bases between. This sequence joins TRBV30 and TRBJ2-4; weak D call: TRBD2 (7 bases). Sequenced material: peripheral blood, taken on day 0 of AZD1222 vaccination. The sequence was collected from an adult in good health. The CDR3 spells CAWSPGGDGKNIQYF. The DNA for the CDR3 is TGTGCCTGGAGCCCGGGGGGCGACGGCAAAAACATTCAGTACTTC.